This is a list of T cell receptor beta chains from one sample in a study of T cell responses to AZD1222 COVID-19 vaccine. Data came from immunoSEQ multiplex PCR; TCRdb stores just in-frame clones and leaves some out. The sample holds 100,000 or so clones, nearly 90% seen once. The source was peripheral blood, collected 28 days after the second AZD1222 dose. These receptors were obtained from an adult who received the AZD1222 COVID-19 vaccine. Both conserved end residues are part of each CDR3. The order of the fields is J gene, D gene, V gene, clone size, CDR3 protein, CDR3 DNA. The D gene is left open where the match is weak. Not all rows give a size; the values are once, few, many and, for expanded clones, a class.

>TRBJ1-3|NA|TRBV7-6|many
CASSLGGRGGSGNTIYF
TGTGCCAGCAGCTTAGGAGGCAGGGGCGGTTCTGGAAACACCATATATTTT
>TRBJ2-5|NA|TRBV15|NA
CATSRDLGSETQYF
TGTGCCACCAGCAGAGATTTGGGGTCGGAGACCCAGTACTTC
>TRBJ2-3|NA|TRBV11-2|NA
CASTSSGPRGDTQYF
TGTGCCAGCACCAGTAGCGGTCCGAGGGGGGATACGCAGTATTTT
>TRBJ2-1|NA|TRBV7-5|NA
CVRSWGLADSYNEQFF
TGTGTCAGAAGTTGGGGACTAGCGGATTCCTACAATGAGCAGTTCTTC
>TRBJ2-7|TRBD2|TRBV24-1|NA
CATSEQGTSGTYEQYF
TGTGCCACCAGTGAACAAGGGACTAGCGGGACCTACGAGCAGTACTTC
>TRBJ1-2|NA|TRBV13|NA
CASSADLDGYTF
TGTGCCAGCAGCGCGGACTTGGATGGCTACACCTTC
>TRBJ2-7|TRBD1|TRBV6-5|once
CASSQTGGEQYF
TGTGCCAGCAGCCAGACAGGGGGGGAGCAGTACTTC
>TRBJ1-1|NA|TRBV5-6|NA
CASSGRAGETAFF
TGTGCCAGCAGCGGACGAGCGGGGGAGACGGCTTTCTTT
>TRBJ2-7|NA|TRBV9|once
CASSVAGRDYEQYF
TGTGCCAGCAGCGTAGCGGGCAGAGACTACGAGCAGTACTTC
>TRBJ2-1|TRBD2|TRBV27|NA
CASSLSGRGNEQFF
TGTGCCAGCAGTTTAAGCGGGAGGGGCAATGAGCAGTTCTTC
>TRBJ1-6|NA|TRBV7-8|once
CASSLAGTANSPLHF
TGTGCCAGCAGCTTAGCAGGGACCGCGAATTCACCCCTCCACTTT
>TRBJ2-5|NA|TRBV14|NA
CASSPSPFWTQYF
TGTGCCAGCAGCCCATCCCCATTTTGGACCCAGTACTTC
>TRBJ2-5|TRBD1|TRBV5-5|NA
CASSRSTGSKAQETQYF
TGTGCCAGCAGCCGGTCGACAGGGTCGAAGGCCCAAGAGACCCAGTACTTC
>TRBJ1-3|TRBD1|TRBV6-1|NA
CASSDGRGPANTIYF
TGTGCCAGCAGTGACGGCAGGGGGCCAGCAAACACCATATATTTT
>TRBJ2-3|TRBD2|TRBV9|NA
CASSSLAGEADTQYF
TGTGCCAGCAGCTCATTAGCGGGAGAGGCAGATACGCAGTATTTT
>TRBJ2-7|NA|TRBV3-1/TRBV3-2|NA
CASAGGESYEQYF
TGTGCCAGCGCCGGGGGTGAGTCCTACGAGCAGTACTTC
>TRBJ1-4|NA|TRBV5-8|NA
CASSLGFNEKLFF
TGTGCCAGCAGCTTGGGTTTTAATGAAAAACTGTTTTTT
>TRBJ1-3|NA|TRBV20-1|once
CSASGDFNSGNTIYF
TGCAGTGCTAGTGGGGACTTTAACTCTGGAAACACCATATATTTT
>TRBJ1-4|NA|TRBV6-1|NA
CASSEDRNEKLFF
TGTGCCAGCAGTGAAGACAGGAATGAAAAACTGTTTTTT
>TRBJ2-5|TRBD1|TRBV27|NA
CASRRTGVRETQYF
TGTGCCAGCAGGCGGACAGGGGTCAGGGAGACCCAGTACTTC
>TRBJ2-2|NA|TRBV7-9|few
CASSWGSGLTGGELFF
TGTGCCAGCAGCTGGGGATCGGGGCTGACAGGCGGGGAGCTGTTTTTT
>TRBJ2-1|TRBD2|TRBV28|NA
CASSTRLAVRSNEQFF
TGTGCCAGCAGTACTCGACTAGCGGTTAGAAGCAATGAGCAGTTCTTC
>TRBJ2-1|TRBD1|TRBV4-1|NA
CASSQRVRTGGYNEQFF
TGCGCCAGCAGCCAAAGGGTGCGGACAGGGGGCTACAATGAGCAGTTCTTC
>TRBJ2-7|NA|TRBV28|NA
CASSNPFGEVDEQYF
TGTGCCAGCAGTAACCCCTTCGGGGAGGTGGACGAGCAGTACTTC
>TRBJ2-1|NA|TRBV7-9|NA
CASSLGVFKFF
TGTGCCAGCAGCTTAGGGGTATTTAAGTTCTTC
>TRBJ2-1|NA|TRBV5-4|NA
CASTGWGVEDEQFF
TGTGCCAGCACCGGATGGGGAGTTGAGGATGAGCAGTTCTTC
>TRBJ2-2|NA|TRBV7-2|NA
CASSLTGNTGELFF
TGTGCCAGCAGCTTGACAGGGAACACCGGGGAGCTGTTTTTT
>TRBJ1-6|NA|TRBV19|NA
CASSRAGMSSPLHF
TGTGCCAGTAGTCGTGCGGGGATGAGTTCACCCCTCCACTTT
>TRBJ2-5|NA|TRBV15|NA
CATSGLLGDLQETQYF
TGTGCCACCAGCGGACTCCTCGGGGATTTGCAAGAGACCCAGTACTTC
>TRBJ2-1|NA|TRBV21-1|NA
CASSKRFRGKSYNEQFF
TGTGCCAGCAGCAAAAGATTCAGGGGAAAGTCCTACAATGAGCAGTTCTTC
>TRBJ2-3|TRBD2|TRBV6-5|NA
CASWEGGRSTDTQYF
TGTGCCAGCTGGGAGGGCGGGAGGAGCACAGATACGCAGTATTTT
>TRBJ1-4|TRBD1|TRBV2|NA
CASNSRGPNEKLFF
TGTGCCAGCAACTCCAGGGGGCCAAATGAAAAACTGTTTTTT
>TRBJ2-3|TRBD1|TRBV9|NA
CASSDTGQGRDTQYF
TGTGCCAGCAGCGATACGGGACAGGGGCGAGATACGCAGTATTTT
>TRBJ1-6|TRBD1|TRBV3-1/TRBV3-2|NA
CASSQGTGYNSPLHF
TGTGCCAGCAGCCAAGGGACAGGCTATAATTCACCCCTCCACTTT
>TRBJ1-4|TRBD1|TRBV5-1|NA
CASRTGGATNEKLFF
TGCGCCAGCAGGACAGGGGGCGCGACTAATGAAAAACTGTTTTTT
>TRBJ1-2|NA|TRBV19|NA
CASSIREPANYGYTF
TGTGCCAGTAGTATAAGGGAGCCTGCTAACTATGGCTACACCTTC
>TRBJ2-1|TRBD2|TRBV9|NA
CASSLTSGYYNEQFF
TGTGCCAGCAGCCTGACTAGCGGATACTACAATGAGCAGTTCTTC
>TRBJ2-1|TRBD2|TRBV20-1|NA
CSASPSGRADSYNEQFF
TGCAGTGCTAGTCCGAGCGGGAGGGCCGATTCCTACAATGAGCAGTTCTTC
>TRBJ1-1|NA|TRBV7-8|NA
CASSLGRQLNTEAFF
TGTGCCAGCAGCCTGGGCCGACAGTTGAACACTGAAGCTTTCTTT
>TRBJ2-7|NA|TRBV30|NA
CAWSVQGYEQYF
TGTGCCTGGAGTGTACAGGGATACGAGCAGTACTTC
>TRBJ2-7|NA|TRBV7-9|NA
CASSSRLVGYEQYF
TGTGCCAGCAGCTCCAGACTAGTTGGTTACGAGCAGTACTTC
>TRBJ1-5|NA|TRBV28|NA
CASSLLSGQPQHF
TGTGCCAGCAGTTTATTGAGCGGTCAGCCCCAGCATTTT
>TRBJ2-7|TRBD1|TRBV5-8|NA
CASSRTGASYEQYF
TGTGCCAGCAGCCGGACAGGGGCCTCCTACGAGCAGTACTTC
>TRBJ2-7|NA|TRBV19|NA
CATRGQISYEQYF
TGTGCCACCCGCGGGCAGATCTCCTACGAGCAGTACTTC